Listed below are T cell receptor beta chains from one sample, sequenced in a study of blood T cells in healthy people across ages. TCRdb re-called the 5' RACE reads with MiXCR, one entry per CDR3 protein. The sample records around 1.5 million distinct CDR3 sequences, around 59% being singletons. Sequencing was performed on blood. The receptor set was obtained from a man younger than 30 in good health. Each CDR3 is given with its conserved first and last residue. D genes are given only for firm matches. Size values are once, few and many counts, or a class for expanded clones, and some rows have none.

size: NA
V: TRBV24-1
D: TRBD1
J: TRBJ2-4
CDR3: CATSDTGQGEEIQYF
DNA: TGTGCCACCAGTGATACCGGACAGGGCGAAGAGATCCAGTACTTC

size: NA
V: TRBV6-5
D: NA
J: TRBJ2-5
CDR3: CASSSLFSRETQYF
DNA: TGTGCCAGCAGTTCTTTATTTAGCAGGGAGACCCAGTACTTC

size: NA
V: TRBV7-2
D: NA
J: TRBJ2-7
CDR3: CASSPSRRSPHNEQYF
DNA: TGTGCCAGCAGTCCTAGTCGCAGGTCACCCCACAATGAGCAGTACTTC

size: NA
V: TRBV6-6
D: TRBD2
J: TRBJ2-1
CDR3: CASSAELAGGGNEQFF
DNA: TGTGCCAGCAGTGCCGAACTAGCGGGAGGGGGGAATGAGCAGTTCTTC

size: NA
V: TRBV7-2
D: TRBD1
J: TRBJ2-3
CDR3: CASNRQGADTQYF
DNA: TGTGCCAGCAACCGACAGGGGGCAGATACGCAGTATTTT

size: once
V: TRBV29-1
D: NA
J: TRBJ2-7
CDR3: CSVGTASYEQYF
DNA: TGCAGCGTTGGGACAGCCTCCTACGAGCAGTACTTC

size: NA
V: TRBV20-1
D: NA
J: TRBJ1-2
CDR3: CSAREGDYGYTF
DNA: TGCAGTGCTAGGGAGGGGGACTATGGCTACACCTTC

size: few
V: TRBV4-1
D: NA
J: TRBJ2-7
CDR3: CASSRNPGTSYEQYF
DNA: TGCGCCAGCAGCCGGAATCCCGGGACAAGCTACGAGCAGTACTTC

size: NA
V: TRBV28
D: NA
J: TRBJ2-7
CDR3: CASRPAGAPYEQYF
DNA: TGTGCCAGCAGACCTGCAGGTGCTCCCTACGAGCAGTACTTC

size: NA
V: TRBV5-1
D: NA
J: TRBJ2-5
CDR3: CASSLELACEQYF
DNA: TGCGCCAGCAGCTTGGAGTTAGCTTGTGAGCAGTACTTC

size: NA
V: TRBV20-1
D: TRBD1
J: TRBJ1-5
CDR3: CSASLDRAGNQPQHF
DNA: TGCAGTGCTAGCCTCGACAGGGCGGGGAATCAGCCCCAGCATTTT

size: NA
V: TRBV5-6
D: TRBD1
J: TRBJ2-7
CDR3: CASSLEGTDNTYEQYF
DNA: TGTGCCAGCAGCTTGGAGGGGACAGATAATACCTACGAGCAGTACTTC

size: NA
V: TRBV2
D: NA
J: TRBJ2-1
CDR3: CASTVPHNEQFF
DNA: TGTGCCAGCACCGTACCGCACAATGAGCAGTTCTTC

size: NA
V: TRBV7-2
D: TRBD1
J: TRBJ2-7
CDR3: CASTKTGNHEQYF
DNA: TGTGCCAGCACAAAGACAGGGAACCACGAGCAGTACTTC

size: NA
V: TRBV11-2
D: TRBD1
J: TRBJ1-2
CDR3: CASSLGLYIDAARGPGYTF
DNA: TGTGCCAGCAGCTTGGGTCTCTATATAGATGCGGCCAGGGGGCCCGGCTACACCTTC

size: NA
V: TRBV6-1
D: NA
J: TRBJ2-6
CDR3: CASENSGANVLTF
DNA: TGTGCCAGCGAAAACTCTGGGGCCAACGTCCTGACTTTC

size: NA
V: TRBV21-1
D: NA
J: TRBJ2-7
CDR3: CASRPPRHGRVYEQYF
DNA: TGTGCCAGCAGACCCCCCCGACACGGAAGGGTCTACGAGCAGTACTTC

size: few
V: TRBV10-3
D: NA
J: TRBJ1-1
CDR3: CAISESAGNTEAFF
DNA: TGTGCCATCAGTGAGTCTGCGGGAAACACTGAAGCTTTCTTT

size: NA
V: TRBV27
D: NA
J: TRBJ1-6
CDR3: CASRGLSGAAPLHF
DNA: TGTGCCAGCAGGGGCCTTTCAGGGGCAGCGCCCCTCCACTTT

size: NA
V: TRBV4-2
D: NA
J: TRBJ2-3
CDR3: CASSHEDRTQYF
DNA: TGTGCCAGCAGCCACGAGGACAGAACGCAGTATTTT

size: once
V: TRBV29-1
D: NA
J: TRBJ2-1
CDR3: CSVMSATISSYNERYF
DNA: TGCAGCGTTATGTCAGCCACCATTAGCTCCTACAATGAGCGGTACTTC

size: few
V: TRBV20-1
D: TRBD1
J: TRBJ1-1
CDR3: CSASETTGGRSEAFF
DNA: TGCAGTGCTAGTGAGACAACAGGGGGAAGATCTGAAGCTTTCTTT